Each of the 3 T cell receptor beta chains below was sequenced from the same sample in a study of OX40 agonist ivuxolimab in advanced cancers. Data came from immunoSEQ multiplex PCR; TCRdb stores just in-frame clones and leaves some out. The profile shows 30,000 or so clones, about 82% of them singletons. Sample: CD4+ or CD8+ T cells sorted from blood, taken in a trial of the OX40 agonist ivuxolimab. All receptors derive from an adult with an advanced solid tumor such as melanoma, head and neck, liver or kidney cancer.

The rearrangement uses TRBV9 and TRBJ2-3; a weak D match, TRBD1 (5 bases). The ends were cut back, 0 bases at V and 3 bases at J, with 8 bases in the middle. The CDR3 runs to 14 residues. Germline lookup yields CDR1 SGDLS and CDR2 YYNGEE. The CDR3, as DNA: TGTGCCAGCAGCGTAGAGGGGTTAACAGATACGCAGTATTTT. Translating it yields CASSVEGLTDTQYF.

The V gene is TRBV25-1, the J gene TRBJ2-1; maybe TRBD2 (6 bases). Trimming shortened V by 6 bases and J by 2 bases, and 14 bases separated the two germline ends. Germline lookup yields CDR1 MGHDK and CDR2 SYGVNS. The CDR3 extends over 15 amino acids. The CDR3 spells CASSGGLAPYNEQFF. CDR3 DNA: TGTGCCAGCAGCGGGGGACTCGCCCCCTACAATGAGCAGTTCTTC.

The rearrangement joins TRBV28 to TRBJ2-1; 10 nucleotides align to TRBD1. The germline gives CDR1 MDHEN, CDR2 SYDVKM. The V gene end was trimmed by 2 bases and the J gene end by 9 bases; junction bases not matched to a gene: 4. The CDR3 loop spans 14 amino acids. The DNA for the CDR3 is TGTGCCAGCAGTTTACCGACAGGGGGCGCTGAGCAGTTCTTC. It encodes CASSLPTGGAEQFF.